One sample yielded the 31 T cell receptor beta chains listed below, sequenced in a study of blood T cells in healthy people across ages (dated by TCRdb to 2013 to 2016). The library was produced with 5' RACE. These reads were obtained on an Illumina HiSeq 2500. A second PCR of roughly 7 to 11 cycles was performed with a sample-barcoded 5' primer and a J-beta primer mix. The public reads were quality trimmed at Q25 with fastp and then assembled into clones with MiXCR by TCRdb, keeping productive beta chains. Rows matching on CDR3 protein sequence are summarized as one entry with the most common DNA and genes. The sample yields a few hundred thousand distinct CDR3 sequences; 27% were counted once. Under 20% of the sample comes from the top ten. The sample consisted of blood. These receptors were taken from a woman in her 70s in good health.

The V and J genes are TRBV15 and TRBJ1-6; tentative D call: TRBD1 (6 bases). The CDR3 extends over 14 amino acids. V lost 4 bases and J lost 10, with 14 bases in between. In germline, CDR1 is LNHNV, CDR2 YYDKDF (reference sequence). CDR3 in DNA: TGTGCCACCAGCAAAGGGGGATTGAGGTCACCCCTCCACTTT. Protein: CATSKGGLRSPLHF.

This clonotype has just a few counts. V is TRBV5-1 and J is TRBJ2-5; D is perhaps TRBD1 (6 bases). TRBJ2-1 explains the end of the DNA better; the J call may be wrong. The CDR3 has 13 residues. The germline V gene has CDR1 SGHRS and CDR2 YFSETQ. Here the CDR3 DNA reads TGCGCCAGCAGCTTCGGGACAAACAATGAGCAGTTCTTC. Protein: CASSFGTNNEQFF.

This chain joins TRBV12-3 or TRBV12-4 and TRBJ1-3; D is possibly TRBD1 (5 bases). V dropped 2 bases and J dropped 4 bases, with 6 bases sitting between them. The CDR3 totals 13 residues. CDR3 amino acids: CASSLHRGNTIYF. CDR3 sequence (DNA): TGTGCCAGCAGTTTACACAGGGGAAACACCATATATTTT.

This clonotype was counted only a few times. The rearrangement uses TRBV13 and TRBJ1-4, with unresolved D. The V gene's germline CDR1 is PRHDT and CDR2 FYEKMQ (reference sequence). CDR3 length equals 14 residues. V was clipped by 0 bases and J by 6 bases, with 8 bases between them. In DNA form, the CDR3 reads TGTGCCAGCAGCTTAGGTCGGTCGCATGAAAAACTGTTTTTT. This translates into CASSLGRSHEKLFF.

This chain connects TRBV7-9 to TRBJ2-1; D is unclear. CDR3 length equals 12 residues. Germline V gene sequence: CDR1 SEHNR, CDR2 FQNEAQ (reference sequence). The V end was cut by 1 base, the J end by 9 bases, with 7 bases between. CDR3 in amino acids: CASSLEPVEQFF. The DNA for the CDR3 is TGTGCCAGCAGCTTAGAACCCGTTGAGCAGTTCTTC.

V is TRBV4-1 and J is TRBJ2-1; 13 nucleotides agree with TRBD2. Germline lookup yields CDR1 MGHRA and CDR2 YSYEKL. V shed 0 bases and J 5 bases; nucleotides not matched to a gene: 7. This CDR3 comprises 18 residues. For the CDR3, the DNA is TGCGCCAGCAGCCAAGAGTCACCTACTAGCGGGGGGGACAATGAGCAGTTCTTC. Protein product: CASSQESPTSGGDNEQFF.

The chain employs TRBV9 and TRBJ2-6; D is possibly TRBD1 (5 bases). The CDR3 extends over 17 amino acids. The germline gives CDR1 SGDLS, CDR2 YYNGEE. V dropped 2 bases and J dropped 0 bases, with 12 bases sitting between them. CDR3 loop: CASSVKGPSSGANVLTF. In DNA form, the CDR3 reads TGTGCCAGCAGCGTCAAGGGGCCGAGCTCTGGGGCCAACGTCCTGACTTTC.

This clonotype was seen a handful of times. This chain joins TRBV30 and TRBJ2-5; TRBD1 matches at 10 bases. V lost 2 bases, J lost 4 bases, and 10 bases stayed unmatched. This CDR3 region has 16 residues. Germline V gene data show CDR1 as GTSNPN and CDR2 as SVGIG (reference sequence). CDR3 residues: CAWSHRDRGGGETQYF. The CDR3 DNA follows: TGTGCCTGGAGTCACCGGGACAGGGGAGGTGGAGAGACCCAGTACTTC.

As regards this clonotype: Possible read error: a much larger clone is one base away. This rearrangement joins TRBV7-9 to TRBJ2-5, with TRBD1 as a possible D gene (5 bases). The J call could be wrong; TRBJ2-1 is a better fit for the DNA end. The CDR3 contains 14 residues. Germline V gene lookup returns CDR1 SEHNR and CDR2 FQNEAQ (reference sequence). The CDR3 DNA is TGTGCCAGCACCGAATACGACAGTGACAATAAGCAGTTCTTC. Amino acid sequence: CASTEYDSDNKQFF.

The V gene is TRBV4-3, the J gene TRBJ1-2, with D unclear. Germline V CDR1 and CDR2: LGHNA, YSLEER. CDR3 length: 14 amino acids. V was trimmed by 3 bases and J by 2 bases, leaving 10 bases between them. The CDR3 loop reads CASSQDRENYGYTF. CDR3 in DNA: TGCGCCAGCAGCCAGGACCGGGAGAACTATGGCTACACCTTC.

The chain recombines TRBV5-1 with TRBJ1-1; D might be TRBD1 (5 bases). Germline CDR1 and CDR2: SGHRS and YFSETQ. This CDR3 has 16 amino acids. V was pared by 2 bases and J by 1 base, with 15 bases between. Here the CDR3 reads CASSFSPPQGNTEAFF. Written as DNA, the CDR3 is TGCGCCAGCAGCTTTAGTCCACCGCAGGGGAACACTGAAGCTTTCTTT.

This clonotype was seen more than once but under ten times. V usage is TRBV7-2 and J usage is TRBJ2-3; 7 positions match TRBD1. Germline CDR1 reads SGHTA; CDR2 reads FQGNSA. The length of the CDR3 is 14 residues. J gave up 6 bases and V 2 bases, and 5 bases lay outside the gene matches. CDR3 nucleotides: TGTGCCAGCAGCTTAATGGGACAGTCGGATACGCAGTATTTT. It is translated as CASSLMGQSDTQYF.

The chain has TRBV6-2 or TRBV6-3 and TRBJ2-5; D is unclear. The tail of the sequence fits TRBJ2-1 better, so the J call may be wrong. CDR1 MNHEY and CDR2 SVGEGT come from the germline V gene. CDR3 length: 13 amino acids. CDR3 nucleotides: TGTGCCAGCAGTTACTCTCCGGCTTGGGAGCAGTTCTTC. This gives the protein CASSYSPAWEQFF.

The CDR3 is CSARDAGGALNEQFF. CDR3 bases: TGCAGTGCTAGAGATGCCGGGGGGGCCTTAAATGAGCAGTTCTTC. This chain joins TRBV20-1 and TRBJ2-1; TRBD2 matches at 8 bases. From germline, CDR1 is DFQATT and CDR2 SNEGSKA (reference sequence). The CDR3 is 15 amino acids. The junction had 8 bases not matched to a gene; V was cut back by 0 bases and J by 7 bases.

For this clonotype: It may be a read error: a sequence one base away is much more abundant. The chain carries TRBV4-2 and TRBJ2-5, with a tentative D call TRBD1 (7 bases). The CDR3 contains 14 residues. The germline gives CDR1 LGHNA, CDR2 YNFKEQ. The CDR3 DNA follows: TGTGCCGGCAGGCGCGGGACAGACCAAGGGACCCAGTACTTC. This gives the protein CAGRRGTDQGTQYF.

As regards this clonotype: A junction boundary mismatches the germline segment, possibly from a read error. V is TRBV4-3 and J is TRBJ1-2; D not certain. Germline V gene sequence: CDR1 LGHNA, CDR2 YSLEER. The CDR3 runs 14 residues. The CDR3 DNA sequence: TGCGTCAGCAGCCAAGATCTTGCAGGTCGGGGCTACACCTTC. Its translation: CVSSQDLAGRGYTF.

The rearrangement joins TRBV20-1 to TRBJ2-4; TRBD2 matches at 12 bases. V gave up 1 base and J gave up 8 bases; unmatched junction bases: 15. Germline assignment: CDR1 DFQATT and CDR2 SNEGSKA (reference sequence). The CDR3 sequence is 18 residues long. The CDR3 DNA sequence: TGCAGTGCTAGAGGGTTAAGACTAGCGGGGGCCGGGGGTGACATTCAGTACTTC. It encodes CSARGLRLAGAGGDIQYF.

The chain combines TRBV20-1 with TRBJ1-4; D not resolved. The germline CDR1 and CDR2 sequences are DFQATT and SNEGSKA (reference sequence). The V and J ends lost 6 bases and 3 bases respectively, with 8 bases between them. The CDR3 is 12 residues long. The CDR3 DNA follows: TGCAGTGCAGGGCGTGCTAATGAAAAACTGTTTTTT. It encodes CSAGRANEKLFF.

The V and J genes are TRBV6-2 or TRBV6-3 and TRBJ1-2; D uncertain. Trimming took 6 bases from V and 2 from J, leaving 10 bases between them. CDR1 and CDR2 from the germline V gene are MNHEY and SVGEGT. This CDR3 region has 13 residues. CDR3 in amino acids: CASSSYGNYGYTF. CDR3 coding DNA: TGTGCCAGCAGCTCGTACGGGAACTATGGCTACACCTTC.

In its sample, this clonotype was seen a few times. The missing conserved phenylalanine or tryptophan at the end of this CDR3 makes a read error likely. The J gene is TRBJ2-4, the V gene TRBV4-2, with 12 nucleotides matching TRBD2. This CDR3 has 16 amino acids. Germline V gene data show CDR1 as LGHNA and CDR2 as YNFKEQ. V was clipped by 3 bases and J by 6 bases; unmatched bases: 6. In DNA form, the CDR3 reads TGTGCCAGCAGCCAGGCTTTGACTAGCGGGGGAAACATTCAGTACATC. Amino acids: CASSQALTSGGNIQYI.

This clonotype appeared a few times. The V gene is TRBV2, the J gene TRBJ2-5; TRBD2 matches at 11 bases. TRBJ2-7 matches the DNA end more closely, so the J call is doubtful. Germline values: CDR1 SNHLY, CDR2 FYNNEI. There are 13 residues in the CDR3. Here the CDR3 reads CARRLAGSTEQYF. CDR3 in DNA: TGTGCCAGACGACTAGCGGGGTCGACCGAGCAGTACTTC.

Remarks on this clonotype: The junction departs from germline at one end; a sequencing error may be responsible. V is TRBV19 and J is TRBJ2-5; D is perhaps TRBD2 (6 bases). Germline CDR1 is LNHDA and CDR2 is SQIVND (reference sequence). This CDR3 comprises 14 residues. CDR3 coding DNA: TGTACCAGTAGTACCTGGGGGGTCCCCGAGACCCAGTACTTC. This codes for CTSSTWGVPETQYF. The full variable domain, with the rest looked up from reference TRBV19 and TRBJ2-5, is DGGITQSPKYLFRKEGQNVTLSCEQNLNHDAMYWYRQDPGQGLRLIYYSQIVNDFQKGDIAEGYSVSREKKESFPLTVTSAQKNPTAFYLCTSSTWGVPETQYFGPGTRLLVL.

This clonotype has only a few counts. This likely comes from a read error, as the CDR3 has no conserved phenylalanine or tryptophan at its end. The chain recombines TRBV5-1 with TRBJ2-7, with 8 bases matching TRBD1. CDR1 SGHRS and CDR2 YFSETQ come from the germline V gene. This CDR3 spans 13 amino acids. The J segment lost 6 bases and the V segment lost 4 bases, leaving 6 bases of the junction unmatched. The CDR3 nucleotides read TGCGCCAGCAGCGCAAACGACAGGGGCGAGCAGTACCTC. This sequence encodes CASSANDRGEQYL.

This clonotype was seen more than once but under ten times. The chain carries TRBV5-6 and TRBJ1-3, with D possibly matching TRBD1 (6 bases). CDR1 and CDR2 from the germline V gene are SGHDT and YYEEEE. V was shortened by 2 bases and J by 2 bases, with 11 bases between the two germline ends. This CDR3 is 15 amino acids long. In DNA form, the CDR3 reads TGTGCCAGCAGCTTAGGGACAAAGGCTGGAAACACCATATATTTT. Its protein product is CASSLGTKAGNTIYF.

This chain joins TRBV6-1 and TRBJ2-5, with 11 positions matching TRBD2. J lost 3 bases, V lost 6 bases, and 12 bases had no gene match. The germline CDR1 and CDR2 sequences are MNHNS and SASEGT. CDR3 length: 17 amino acids. The CDR3 bases are TGTGCCAGCAGACCGGGGCTAGCGGGGGGCCGTAAAGAGACCCAGTACTTC. Its translation is CASRPGLAGGRKETQYF.

This clonotype has a handful of counts. The chain couples TRBV7-2 to TRBJ2-5; 7 bases map to TRBD2. Germline-derived CDR1 and CDR2 are SGHTA and FQGNSA. This CDR3 has 16 amino acids. The V and J ends lost 5 bases and 4 bases, in that order; junction bases with no gene match: 13. In DNA, the CDR3 is TGTGCCAGCAGCCTAAGGGGACTAAGGGCCTCAGAGACCCAGTACTTC. It yields the protein CASSLRGLRASETQYF.

This chain uses TRBV5-1 with TRBJ2-1; 7 nucleotides match TRBD1. The V and J ends lost 5 bases and 5 bases, in that order; junction bases with no gene match: 4. Germline CDR1 and CDR2: SGHRS and YFSETQ. The CDR3 covers 13 residues. The CDR3 protein is CASSQQGHNEQFF. CDR3 in DNA: TGCGCCAGCAGTCAACAGGGGCACAATGAGCAGTTCTTC.

This clonotype has only a few counts. The V call is TRBV20-1, the J call TRBJ1-1; 8 nucleotides match TRBD1. The CDR3 consists of 15 residues. Germline assignment: CDR1 DFQATT and CDR2 SNEGSKA (reference sequence). J was trimmed by 4 bases and V by 6 bases; bases with no gene match: 13. CDR3: CSAWDRSSTSTEAFF. The CDR3 DNA reads as TGCAGTGCCTGGGACAGGAGCTCGACGAGCACTGAAGCTTTCTTT.

The chain links TRBV10-3 to TRBJ2-3; D unresolved. Germline-derived CDR1 and CDR2 are ENHRY and SYGVKD. The CDR3 covers 14 residues. Trimming took off 0 bases at V and 5 bases at J, with 9 bases between the two ends. The CDR3 is CAISESLGIDTQYF. The DNA for the CDR3 is TGTGCCATCAGTGAGTCTCTGGGGATAGATACGCAGTATTTT.

J is TRBJ1-2 and V is TRBV20-1, with 8 bases matching TRBD1. V gave up 3 bases and J gave up 5 bases; unmatched junction bases: 20. The CDR3 has 18 residues. Germline V gene lookup returns CDR1 DFQATT and CDR2 SNEGSKA (reference sequence). The CDR3 loop is CSARNPGGRGPLGYGYTF. In DNA form, the CDR3 reads TGCAGTGCTAGGAACCCAGGTGGCAGGGGGCCCTTGGGGTATGGCTACACCTTC.

V usage is TRBV18 and J usage is TRBJ2-2; D not resolved. The V gene lost 0 bases and the J gene lost 4 bases, with 6 bases spanning the gap. This CDR3 has 14 residues. The germline gives CDR1 KGHSH, CDR2 LQKENI. CDR3 sequence (DNA): TGTGCCAGCTCACCACCCGAAGGCACCGGGGAGCTGTTTTTT. This sequence encodes CASSPPEGTGELFF.